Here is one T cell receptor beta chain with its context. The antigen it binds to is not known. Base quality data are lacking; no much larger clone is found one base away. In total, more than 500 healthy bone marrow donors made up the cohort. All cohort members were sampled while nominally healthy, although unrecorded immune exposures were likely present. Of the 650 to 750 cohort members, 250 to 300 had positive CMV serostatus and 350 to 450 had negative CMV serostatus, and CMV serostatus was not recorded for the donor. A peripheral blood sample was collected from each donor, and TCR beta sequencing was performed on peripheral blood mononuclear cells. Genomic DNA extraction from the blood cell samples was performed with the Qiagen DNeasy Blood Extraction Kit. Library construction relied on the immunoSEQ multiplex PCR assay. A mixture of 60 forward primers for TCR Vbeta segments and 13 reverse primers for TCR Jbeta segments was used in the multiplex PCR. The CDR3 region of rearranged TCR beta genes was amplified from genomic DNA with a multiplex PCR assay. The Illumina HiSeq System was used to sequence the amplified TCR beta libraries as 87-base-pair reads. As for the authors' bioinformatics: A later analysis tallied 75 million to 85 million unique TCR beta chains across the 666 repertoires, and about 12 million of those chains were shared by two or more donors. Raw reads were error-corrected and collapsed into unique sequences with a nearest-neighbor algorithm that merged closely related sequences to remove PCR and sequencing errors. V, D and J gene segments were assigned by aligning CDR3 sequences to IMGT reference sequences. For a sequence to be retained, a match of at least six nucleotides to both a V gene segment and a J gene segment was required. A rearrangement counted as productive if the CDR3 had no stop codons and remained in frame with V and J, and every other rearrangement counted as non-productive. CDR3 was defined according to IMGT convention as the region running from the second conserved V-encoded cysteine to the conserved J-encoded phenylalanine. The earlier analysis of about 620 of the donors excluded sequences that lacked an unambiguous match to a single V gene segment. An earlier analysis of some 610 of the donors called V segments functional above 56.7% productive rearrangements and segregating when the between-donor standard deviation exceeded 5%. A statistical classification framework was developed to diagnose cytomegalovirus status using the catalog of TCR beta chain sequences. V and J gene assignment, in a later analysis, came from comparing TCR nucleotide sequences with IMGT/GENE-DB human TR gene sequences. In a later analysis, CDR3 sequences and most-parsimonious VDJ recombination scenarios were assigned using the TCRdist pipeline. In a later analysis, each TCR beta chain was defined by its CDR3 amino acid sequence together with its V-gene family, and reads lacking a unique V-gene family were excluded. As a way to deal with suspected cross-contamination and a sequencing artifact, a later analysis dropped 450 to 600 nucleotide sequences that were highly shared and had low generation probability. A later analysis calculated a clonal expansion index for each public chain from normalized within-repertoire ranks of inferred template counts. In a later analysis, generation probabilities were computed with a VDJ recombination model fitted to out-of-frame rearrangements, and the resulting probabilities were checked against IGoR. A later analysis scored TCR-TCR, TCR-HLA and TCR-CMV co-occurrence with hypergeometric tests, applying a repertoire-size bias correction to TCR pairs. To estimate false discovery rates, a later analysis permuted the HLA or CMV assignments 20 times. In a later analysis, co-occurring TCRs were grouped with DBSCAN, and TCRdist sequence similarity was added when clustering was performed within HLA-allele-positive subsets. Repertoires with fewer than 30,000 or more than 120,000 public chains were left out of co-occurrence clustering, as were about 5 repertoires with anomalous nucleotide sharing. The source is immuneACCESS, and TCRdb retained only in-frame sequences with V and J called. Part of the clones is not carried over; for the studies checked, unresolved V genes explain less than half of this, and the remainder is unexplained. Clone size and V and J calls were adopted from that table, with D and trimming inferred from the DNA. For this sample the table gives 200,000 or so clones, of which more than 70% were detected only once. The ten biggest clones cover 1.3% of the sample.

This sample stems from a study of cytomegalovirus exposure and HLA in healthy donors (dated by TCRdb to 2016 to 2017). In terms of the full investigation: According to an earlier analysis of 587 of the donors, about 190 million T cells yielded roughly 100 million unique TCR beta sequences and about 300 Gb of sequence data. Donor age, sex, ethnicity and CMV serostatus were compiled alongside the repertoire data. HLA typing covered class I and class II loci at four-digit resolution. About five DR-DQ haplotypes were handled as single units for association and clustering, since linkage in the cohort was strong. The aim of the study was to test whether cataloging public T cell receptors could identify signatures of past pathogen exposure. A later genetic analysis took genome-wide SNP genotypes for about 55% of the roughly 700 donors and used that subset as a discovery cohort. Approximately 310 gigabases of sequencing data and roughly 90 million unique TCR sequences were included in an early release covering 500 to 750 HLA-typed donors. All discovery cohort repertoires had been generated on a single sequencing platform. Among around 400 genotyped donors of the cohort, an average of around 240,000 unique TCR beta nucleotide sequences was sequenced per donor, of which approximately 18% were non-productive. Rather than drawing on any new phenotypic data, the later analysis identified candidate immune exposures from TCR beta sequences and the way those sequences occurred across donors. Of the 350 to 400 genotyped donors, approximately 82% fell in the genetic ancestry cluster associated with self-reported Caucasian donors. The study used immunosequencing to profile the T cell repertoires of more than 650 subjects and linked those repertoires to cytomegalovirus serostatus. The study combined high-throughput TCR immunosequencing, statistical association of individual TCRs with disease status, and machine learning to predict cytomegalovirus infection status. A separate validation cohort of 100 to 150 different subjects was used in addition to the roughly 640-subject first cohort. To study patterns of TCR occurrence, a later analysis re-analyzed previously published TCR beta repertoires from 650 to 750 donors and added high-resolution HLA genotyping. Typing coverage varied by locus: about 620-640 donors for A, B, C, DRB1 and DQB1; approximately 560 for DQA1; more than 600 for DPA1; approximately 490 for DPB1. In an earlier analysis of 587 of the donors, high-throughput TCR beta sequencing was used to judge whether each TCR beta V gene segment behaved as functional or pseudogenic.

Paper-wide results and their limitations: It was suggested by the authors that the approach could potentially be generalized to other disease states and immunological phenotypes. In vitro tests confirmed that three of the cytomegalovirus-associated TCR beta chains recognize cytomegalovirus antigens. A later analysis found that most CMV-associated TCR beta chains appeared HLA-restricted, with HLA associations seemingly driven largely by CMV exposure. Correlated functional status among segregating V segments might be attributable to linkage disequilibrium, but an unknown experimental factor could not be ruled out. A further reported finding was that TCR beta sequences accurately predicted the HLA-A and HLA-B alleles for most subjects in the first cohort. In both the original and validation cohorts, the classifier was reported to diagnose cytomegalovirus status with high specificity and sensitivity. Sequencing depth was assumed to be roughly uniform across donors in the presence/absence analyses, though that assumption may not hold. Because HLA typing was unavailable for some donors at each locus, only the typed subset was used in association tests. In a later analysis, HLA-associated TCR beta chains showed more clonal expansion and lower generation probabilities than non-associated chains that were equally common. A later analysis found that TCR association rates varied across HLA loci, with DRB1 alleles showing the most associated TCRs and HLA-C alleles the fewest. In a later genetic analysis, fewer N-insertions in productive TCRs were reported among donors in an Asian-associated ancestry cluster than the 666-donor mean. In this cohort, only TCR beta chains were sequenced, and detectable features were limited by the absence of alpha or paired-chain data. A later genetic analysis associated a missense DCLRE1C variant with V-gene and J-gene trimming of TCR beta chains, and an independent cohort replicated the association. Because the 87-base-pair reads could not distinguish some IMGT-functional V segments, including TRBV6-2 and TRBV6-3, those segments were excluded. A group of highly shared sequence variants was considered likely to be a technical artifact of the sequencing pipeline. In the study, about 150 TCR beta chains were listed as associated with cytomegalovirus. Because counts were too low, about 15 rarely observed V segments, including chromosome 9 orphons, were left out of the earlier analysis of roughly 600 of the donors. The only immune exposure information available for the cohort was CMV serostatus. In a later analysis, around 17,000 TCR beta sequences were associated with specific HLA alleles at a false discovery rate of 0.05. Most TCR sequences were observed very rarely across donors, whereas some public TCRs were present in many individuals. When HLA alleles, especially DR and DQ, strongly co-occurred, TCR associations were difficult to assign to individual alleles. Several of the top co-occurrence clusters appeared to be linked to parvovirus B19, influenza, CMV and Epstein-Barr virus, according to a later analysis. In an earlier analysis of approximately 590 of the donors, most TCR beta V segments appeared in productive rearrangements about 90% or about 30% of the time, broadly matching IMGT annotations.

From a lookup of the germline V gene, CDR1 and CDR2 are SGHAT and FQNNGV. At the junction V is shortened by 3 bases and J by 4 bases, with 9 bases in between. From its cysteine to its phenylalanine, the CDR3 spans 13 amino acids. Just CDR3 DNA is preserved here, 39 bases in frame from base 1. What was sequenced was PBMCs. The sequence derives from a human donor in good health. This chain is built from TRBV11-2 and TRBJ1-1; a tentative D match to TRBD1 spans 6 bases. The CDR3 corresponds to CASSFGQLTEAFF. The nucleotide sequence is TGTGCCAGCAGCTTTGGACAGCTCACTGAAGCTTTCTTT.